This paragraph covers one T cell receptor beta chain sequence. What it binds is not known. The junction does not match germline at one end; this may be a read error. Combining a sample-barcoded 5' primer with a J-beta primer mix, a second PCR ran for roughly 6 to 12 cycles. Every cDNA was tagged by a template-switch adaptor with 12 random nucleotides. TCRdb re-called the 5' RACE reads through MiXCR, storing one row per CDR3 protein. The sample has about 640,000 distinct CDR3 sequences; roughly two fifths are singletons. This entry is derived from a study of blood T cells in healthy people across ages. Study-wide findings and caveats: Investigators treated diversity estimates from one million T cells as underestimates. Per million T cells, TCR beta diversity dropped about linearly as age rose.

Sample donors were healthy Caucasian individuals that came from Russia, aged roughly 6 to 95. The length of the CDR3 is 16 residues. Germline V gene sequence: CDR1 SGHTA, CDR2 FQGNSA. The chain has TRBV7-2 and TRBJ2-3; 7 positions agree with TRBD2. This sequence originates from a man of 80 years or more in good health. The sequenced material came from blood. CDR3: CASSLERGGSTDTQYF. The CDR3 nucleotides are TGCGCCAGCAGCTTGGAGCGGGGAGGTAGCACAGATACGCAGTATTTT.